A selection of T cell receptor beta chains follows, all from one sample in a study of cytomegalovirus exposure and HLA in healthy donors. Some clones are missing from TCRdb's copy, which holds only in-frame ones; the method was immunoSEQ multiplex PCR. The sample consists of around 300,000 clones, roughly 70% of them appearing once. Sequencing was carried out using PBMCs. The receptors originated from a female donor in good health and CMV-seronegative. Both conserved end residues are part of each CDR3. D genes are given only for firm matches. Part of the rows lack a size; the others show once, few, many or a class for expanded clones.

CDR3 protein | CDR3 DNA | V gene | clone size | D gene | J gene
CASSPLSTNTEAFF | TGTGCCAGCTCACCACTGAGCACGAACACTGAAGCTTTCTTT | TRBV18 | - | - | TRBJ1-1
CASRVGTGLNSPLHF | TGTGCCAGCAGGGTCGGGACAGGGCTGAATTCACCCCTCCACTTT | TRBV6-5 | few | TRBD1 | TRBJ1-6
CASTGYGVGNTEAFF | TGCGCCAGCACCGGATACGGGGTTGGGAACACTGAAGCTTTCTTT | TRBV5-1 | - | - | TRBJ1-1
CASSPGGQRFYTF | TGTGCCAGCAGCCCGGGAGGGCAAAGATTCTACACCTTC | TRBV5-4 | - | - | TRBJ1-2
CASSLVRGRRGHTGELFF | TGTGCCAGCAGCTTAGTACGCGGGCGGAGGGGGCACACCGGGGAGCTGTTTTTT | TRBV7-2 | once | - | TRBJ2-2
CASSIAVQEYQPQHF | TGTGCCAGTAGTATAGCCGTCCAGGAATATCAGCCCCAGCATTTT | TRBV19 | - | - | TRBJ1-5
CASSTELGTANNEQFF | TGTGCCAGCAGCACGGAATTAGGGACAGCTAACAATGAGCAGTTCTTC | TRBV5-8 | - | TRBD1 | TRBJ2-1
CASSRLAATYEQYF | TGTGCCAGCAGTCGACTAGCGGCGACCTACGAGCAGTACTTC | TRBV27 | - | TRBD2 | TRBJ2-7
CASSPLGLAGGSKEQYF | TGTGCCAGCTCACCCCTGGGACTAGCGGGAGGTTCGAAAGAGCAGTACTTC | TRBV18 | - | TRBD2 | TRBJ2-7
CASSLETGRAFF | TGCGCCAGCAGCTTGGAAACAGGGCGAGCTTTCTTT | TRBV5-1 | few | - | TRBJ1-1
CASSLAQGGQPQHF | TGTGCCAGCAGCTTAGCCCAGGGCGGTCAGCCCCAGCATTTT | TRBV7-8 | once | - | TRBJ1-5
CASSIRTGGREKLFF | TGTGCCAGCAGTATAAGGACAGGGGGGAGAGAAAAACTGTTTTTT | TRBV28 | - | TRBD1 | TRBJ1-4
CAISESAEQFF | TGTGCCATCAGTGAGTCGGCTGAGCAGTTCTTC | TRBV10-3 | - | - | TRBJ2-1
CASSLELAASYEQYF | TGTGCCAGCAGCTTGGAATTAGCGGCCTCTTACGAGCAGTACTTC | TRBV5-5 | - | - | TRBJ2-7
CASSLGSHRGTEAFF | TGTGCCAGCAGTTTGGGGAGTCACCGAGGTACTGAAGCTTTCTTT | TRBV28 | - | - | TRBJ1-1